Sequencing of this T cell receptor (beta chain) was carried out in a study of glioma-infiltrating T cells. Study conclusions and caveats: Tissue-blood divergence was below expectation in non-neoplastic patients, above in gliomas. Only very few CDR3 sequences appeared in both tissue and blood.

CDR3 size: 14 residues. Germline loops: CDR1 SNHLY, CDR2 FYNNEI. V lost 11 bases to trimming and J lost 4 bases, with 18 bases between them. Using RNA template, CDR3s of TCR alpha and beta were amplified with iRepertoire arm-PCR. Tissue mRNA or PBMC total RNA, roughly 85-450 ng, went into one-step reverse transcription and amplification. TCRdb redid the calling of the multiplex PCR reads with MiXCR, one entry per CDR3 protein. In the table there are tens of thousands of distinct CDR3 sequences, 35% to 45% of which are singletons. This clonotype was seen many times. Antigen unknown. Input material: glioma tissue, nonneoplastic brain tissue, or PBMCs (not recorded which). The chain links TRBV2 to TRBJ2-1; weak D call: TRBD2 (6 bases). The receptor's source is a human donor with low-grade glioma or glioblastoma, undergoing nonglioma brain surgery, or in good health (not recorded which). The CDR3 region has the DNA TGTGCCGGGGGTGGGACTCCGACGTACAATGAGCAGTTCTTC. It yields the protein CAGGGTPTYNEQFF.